This T cell receptor (beta chain) was documented in a study of blood T cell repertoires in COVID-19. Study overall: Italy, Spain and the United States were the sources of the convalescent and acute COVID-19 samples. T cells, B-cell-depleted T cells, or PBMCs provided the cDNA or gDNA that served as material.

Original analysis: Reference gene primer amplification gave nucleated cell count estimates. Using immunoSEQ multiplex PCR, the repertoire was profiled, and TCRdb retains in-frame clones only, with some absent. The DNA gave D and trimming, while V, J and clone size come from that table. The sample lists about 170,000 clones; about 83% were seen once. Seattle patients were enrolled during active infection and followed longitudinally. The CDR3 extends over 12 amino acids. Trimming took 3 bases from V and 7 from J, leaving 10 bases between them. CDR1 is SGDLS, CDR2 YYNGEE, per germline. The receptor comes from a woman aged 80 or over with COVID-19, enrolled during active disease. The sample consisted of peripheral blood. The V call is TRBV9, the J call TRBJ2-5; D is unclear. The CDR3 DNA reads TGTGCCAGCAGCGCCGAGGATTTGACCCAGTACTTC. It is translated as CASSAEDLTQYF.